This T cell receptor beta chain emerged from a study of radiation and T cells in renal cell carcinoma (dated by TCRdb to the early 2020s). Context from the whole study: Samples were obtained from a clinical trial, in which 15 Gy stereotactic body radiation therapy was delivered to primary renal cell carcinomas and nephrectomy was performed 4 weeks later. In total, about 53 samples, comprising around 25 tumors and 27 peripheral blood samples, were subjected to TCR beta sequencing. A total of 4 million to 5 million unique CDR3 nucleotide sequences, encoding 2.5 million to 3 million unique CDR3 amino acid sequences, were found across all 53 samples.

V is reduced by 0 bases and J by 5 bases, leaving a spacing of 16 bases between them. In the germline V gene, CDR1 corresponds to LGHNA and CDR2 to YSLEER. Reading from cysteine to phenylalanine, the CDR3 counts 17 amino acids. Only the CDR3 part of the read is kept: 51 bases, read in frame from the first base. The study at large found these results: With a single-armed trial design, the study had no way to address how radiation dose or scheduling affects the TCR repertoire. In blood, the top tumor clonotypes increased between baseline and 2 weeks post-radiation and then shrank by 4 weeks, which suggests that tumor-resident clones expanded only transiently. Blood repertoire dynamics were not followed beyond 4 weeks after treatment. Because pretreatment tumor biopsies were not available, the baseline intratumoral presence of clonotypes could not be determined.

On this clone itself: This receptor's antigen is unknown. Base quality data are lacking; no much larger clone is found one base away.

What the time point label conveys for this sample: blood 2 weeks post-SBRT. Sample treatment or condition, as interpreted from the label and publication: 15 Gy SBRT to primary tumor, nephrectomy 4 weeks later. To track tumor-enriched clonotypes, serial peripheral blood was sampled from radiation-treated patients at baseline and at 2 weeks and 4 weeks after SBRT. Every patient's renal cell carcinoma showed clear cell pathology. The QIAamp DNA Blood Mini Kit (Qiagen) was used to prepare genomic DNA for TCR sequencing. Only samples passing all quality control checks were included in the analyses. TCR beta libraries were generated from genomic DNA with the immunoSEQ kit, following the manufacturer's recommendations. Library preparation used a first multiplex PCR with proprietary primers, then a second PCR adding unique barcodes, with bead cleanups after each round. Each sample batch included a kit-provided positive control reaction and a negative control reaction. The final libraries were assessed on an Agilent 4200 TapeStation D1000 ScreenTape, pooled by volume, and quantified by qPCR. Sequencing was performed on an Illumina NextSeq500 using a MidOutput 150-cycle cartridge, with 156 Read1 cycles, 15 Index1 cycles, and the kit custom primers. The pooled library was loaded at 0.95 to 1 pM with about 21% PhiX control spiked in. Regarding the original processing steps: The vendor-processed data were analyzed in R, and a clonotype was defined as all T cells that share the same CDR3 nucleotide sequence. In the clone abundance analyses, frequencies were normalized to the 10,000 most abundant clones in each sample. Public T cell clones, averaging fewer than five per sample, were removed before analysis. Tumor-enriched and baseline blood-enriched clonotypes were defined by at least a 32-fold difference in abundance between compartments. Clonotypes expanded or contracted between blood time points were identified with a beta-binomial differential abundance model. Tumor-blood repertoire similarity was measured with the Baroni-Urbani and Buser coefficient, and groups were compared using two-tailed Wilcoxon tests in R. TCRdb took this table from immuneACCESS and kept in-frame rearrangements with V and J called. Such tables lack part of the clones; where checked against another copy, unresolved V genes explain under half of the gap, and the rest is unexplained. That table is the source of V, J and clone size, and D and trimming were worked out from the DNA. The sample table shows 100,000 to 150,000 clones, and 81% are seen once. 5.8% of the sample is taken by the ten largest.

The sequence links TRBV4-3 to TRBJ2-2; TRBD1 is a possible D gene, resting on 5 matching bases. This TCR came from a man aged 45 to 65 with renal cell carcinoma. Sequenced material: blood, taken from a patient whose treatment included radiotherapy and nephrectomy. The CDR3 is CASSQEGVFRTTGELFF. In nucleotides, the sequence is TGCGCCAGCAGCCAAGAAGGGGTCTTCCGAACGACCGGGGAGCTGTTTTTT.